The sequence of this TCR beta chain was determined in a study of tumor and adjacent non-tumor tissue in lung cancer. Study overall: On average, productive TCRbeta reads reached about 4.17 million per sample. Findings of the study overall: Normal lung showed higher cumulative top 100 clone frequency than tumor. Significantly higher TCR diversity was found in tumor than normal lung.

With respect to this clonotype: Its cognate antigen is unknown. Compared with germline, one end of the junction differs, possibly owing to a read error.

No cell sorting was done before RNA was extracted from the tissue. This non-tumor lung sample came from over 3 cm beyond the tumor edge. Donors were chemotherapy-naive, newly diagnosed lung cancer surgical patients in China, August–late 2014. The library came from three nested PCR rounds adapted from ARM-PCR protocols. MiXCR, run by TCRdb on the multiplex PCR reads, gives a single entry per CDR3 protein. The sample records 44,000 or so distinct CDR3 sequences, more than 60% being singletons. Germline CDR1 MNHNY, CDR2 SVGAGI (reference sequence). This CDR3 is 15 amino acids long. The clonotype was recovered from a woman between 40 and 50 years old with non-small cell lung cancer. This chain uses TRBV6-6 with TRBJ2-5; no clear D gene. Sequenced sample: distant non-tumor lung tissue. The CDR3 DNA reads TGTGCCAGCAGTTACTCGATAGGGTATCGAGAGACCCGGCACTTC. Protein: CASSYSIGYRETRHF.